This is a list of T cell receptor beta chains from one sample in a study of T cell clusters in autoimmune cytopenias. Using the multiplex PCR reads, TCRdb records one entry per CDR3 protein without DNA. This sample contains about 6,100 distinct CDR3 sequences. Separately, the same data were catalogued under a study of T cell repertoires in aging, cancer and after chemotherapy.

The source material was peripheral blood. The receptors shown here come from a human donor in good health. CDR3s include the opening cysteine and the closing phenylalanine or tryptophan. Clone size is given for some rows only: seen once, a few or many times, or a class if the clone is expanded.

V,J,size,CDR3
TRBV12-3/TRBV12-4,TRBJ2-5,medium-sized,CASSLDDSAAQYF
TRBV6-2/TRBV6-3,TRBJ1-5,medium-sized,CASKKDNYQPQHF
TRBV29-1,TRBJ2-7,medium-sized,CSVKTQGAYEQYF
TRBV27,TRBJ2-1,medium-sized,CASSSMTSGGARVDEQFF
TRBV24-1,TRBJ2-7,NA,CATSDLNEQYF
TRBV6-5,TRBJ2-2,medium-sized,CASSYSRFGPGELFF
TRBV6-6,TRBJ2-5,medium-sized,CASSSYLDRGGGETQYF
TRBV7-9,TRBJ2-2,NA,CASSPSGPGTGELFF
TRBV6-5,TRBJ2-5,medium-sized,CASSYLPHQETQYF
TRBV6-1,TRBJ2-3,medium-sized,CASSEWSDSTDTQYF
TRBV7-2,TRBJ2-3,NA,CASSFSTSTDTQYF
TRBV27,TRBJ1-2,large,CASRSGGGYGYTF
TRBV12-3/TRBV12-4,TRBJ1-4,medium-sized,CASSLADRAGEKLFF
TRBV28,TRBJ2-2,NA,CASTEEANTGELFF
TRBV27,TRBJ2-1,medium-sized,CASSPLAGLNNEQFF
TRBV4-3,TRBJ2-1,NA,CASSVDAGPGNEQFF
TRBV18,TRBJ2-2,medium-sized,CASSPNRPGELFF
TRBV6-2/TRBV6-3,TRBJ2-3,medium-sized,CASSYALLSDTQYF
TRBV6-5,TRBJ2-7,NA,CASSYSATTQEYF
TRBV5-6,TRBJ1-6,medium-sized,CASSLGQGSSPLHF
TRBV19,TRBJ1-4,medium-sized,CASSGETGSDFRAGDEKLFF
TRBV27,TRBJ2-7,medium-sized,CASSPDFLLAEQYF
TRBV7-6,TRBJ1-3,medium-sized,CASSPDGSSGNTIYF
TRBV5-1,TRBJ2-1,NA,CASSLQGNEQFF
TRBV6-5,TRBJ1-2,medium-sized,CASSWSGGDRSTNYGYTF
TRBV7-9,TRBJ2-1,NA,CASSDSSGGPPDEQFF
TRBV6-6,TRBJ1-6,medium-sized,CAINPGTDYNSPLHF
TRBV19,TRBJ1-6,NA,CASSPRDRGQPLHF
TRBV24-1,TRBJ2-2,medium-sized,CATSDLAGDTGELFF
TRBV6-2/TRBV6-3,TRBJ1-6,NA,CASSWTPGQTIETLHF
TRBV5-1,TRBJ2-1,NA,CASSTTGTGGNEQFF
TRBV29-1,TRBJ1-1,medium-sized,CSVSKTGLNTEAFF
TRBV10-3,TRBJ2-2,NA,CAISESWGQAVGELFF
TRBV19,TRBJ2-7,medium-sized,CASSIHGQGTEQYF
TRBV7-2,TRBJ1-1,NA,CASSFFAAGVTSEAFF
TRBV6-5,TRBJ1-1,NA,CASSYDSGTTEAFF
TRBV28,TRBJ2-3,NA,CASSRTSGRAPDTQYF
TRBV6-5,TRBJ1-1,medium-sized,CASSYGMDTEAFF
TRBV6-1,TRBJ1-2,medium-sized,CASSDLGGYGYTF
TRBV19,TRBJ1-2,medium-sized,CASRRDSLNYGYTF
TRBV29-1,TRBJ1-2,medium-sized,CSVADRVVYGYTF
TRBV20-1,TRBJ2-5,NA,CSAGHGTGRETQYF